One sample yielded the 31 T cell receptor beta chains listed below, sequenced in a study of cytomegalovirus exposure and HLA in healthy donors. The study ran its PCR with 60 Vbeta and 13 Jbeta primers. The table came from immunoSEQ multiplex PCR; TCRdb's copy has only in-frame clones and leaves some out. Of 130,000 to 150,000 clones detected, roughly 79% appear once; the ten largest clones hold about 6.7%. Sequencing used PBMCs. All receptors come from a middle-aged woman in good health and CMV-seropositive.

This chain connects TRBV5-1 to TRBJ2-2, with D possibly being TRBD1 (6 bases). V lost 4 bases and J lost 3, with 13 bases in between. Per germline, CDR1 SGHRS and CDR2 YFSETQ. This CDR3 spans 15 amino acids. The CDR3 reads CASSPGTHDTGELFF. CDR3 bases: TGCGCCAGCAGCCCTGGGACACATGACACCGGGGAGCTGTTTTTT.

The chain uses TRBV7-3 and TRBJ2-3; 8 bases align to TRBD2. The CDR3 is made up of 15 amino acids. V shed 2 bases, J shed 4 bases, and the junction held 5 bases outside the gene matches. Germline values: CDR1 SGHTA, CDR2 FQGTGA. The CDR3 DNA sequence: TGTGCCAGCAGCTTATTCGGGGGGGTTGCAGATACGCAGTATTTT. Protein sequence: CASSLFGGVADTQYF.

The chain recombines TRBV6-4 with TRBJ2-3, with D possibly matching TRBD1 (6 bases). The CDR3 length is 14 residues. V was cut by 5 bases and J by 2 bases, with 11 bases left in between. The V gene's germline CDR1 is MRHNA and CDR2 SNTAGT. CDR3 sequence (DNA): TGTGCCAGCAGTAAACAGGGTACCACAGATACGCAGTATTTT. It yields the protein CASSKQGTTDTQYF.

The chain carries TRBV7-9 and TRBJ2-7; 11 bases line up with TRBD1. Unmatched junction bases numbered 6, after V lost 5 bases and J lost 3 bases. Germline assignment: CDR1 SEHNR and CDR2 FQNEAQ (reference sequence). The CDR3 consists of 15 residues. The CDR3: CASSPGDRGNYEQYF. CDR3 sequence (DNA): TGTGCCAGCAGCCCAGGGGACAGGGGGAACTACGAGCAGTACTTC. Looking up the rest from reference TRBV7-9 and TRBJ2-7 gives the full variable domain: DTGVSQNPRHKITKRGQNVTFRCDPISEHNRLYWYRQTLGQGPEFLTYFQNEAQLEKSRLLSDRFSAERPKGSFSTLEIQRTEQGDSAMYLCASSPGDRGNYEQYFGPGTRLTVT.

The gene calls are TRBV6-1 and TRBJ1-5; D not resolved. The germline gives CDR1 MNHNS, CDR2 SASEGT. The CDR3 has 14 residues. The V end was cut by 6 bases, the J end by 7 bases, with 16 bases between. CDR3 DNA sequence: TGTGCCAGCAGCGAGGGCCTCTTCCCGCAGCCCCAGCATTTT. It translates to CASSEGLFPQPQHF.

This chain connects TRBV6-5 to TRBJ2-2, with a possible D match to TRBD1 (6 bases). CDR1 is MNHEY, CDR2 SVGAGI, per germline. There are 15 residues in the CDR3. V was clipped by 7 bases and J by 5 bases, with 17 bases between them. For the CDR3, the DNA is TGTGCCAGCATCCCTTACAGGGTTCGGACCGGGGAGCTGTTTTTT. It is translated as CASIPYRVRTGELFF.

The rearrangement links TRBV5-1 to TRBJ2-5, with 9 nucleotides matching TRBD1. CDR1 SGHRS and CDR2 YFSETQ come from the germline V gene. The CDR3 spans 15 residues. After removal of 5 bases from V and 3 bases from J, the junction contained 8 bases not matched to a gene. The CDR3 loop reads CASRRLGDREETQYF. CDR3 DNA: TGCGCCAGCAGACGCCTGGGGGACAGGGAAGAGACCCAGTACTTC.

The rearrangement uses TRBV5-5 and TRBJ2-3; TRBD2 aligns across 8 bases. Germline V gene data show CDR1 as SGHKS and CDR2 as YYEKEE (reference sequence). V was pared by 4 bases and J by 2 bases, with 3 bases of the junction left unmatched. The CDR3 has 14 amino acids. CDR3 region: CASSPGLATDTQYF. The CDR3, as DNA: TGTGCCAGCAGCCCCGGACTAGCCACAGATACGCAGTATTTT. The whole variable domain, filled in from reference TRBV5-5 and TRBJ2-3, reads DAGVTQSPTHLIKTRGQQVTLRCSPISGHKSVSWYQQVLGQGPQFIFQYYEKEERGRGNFPDRFSARQFPNYSSELNVNALLLGDSALYLCASSPGLATDTQYFGPGTRLTVL.

This chain links TRBV7-6 with TRBJ1-1; TRBD1 is a possible D gene (5 bases). Trimming cost V 5 bases and J 4 bases, with 17 bases left between them. The length of the CDR3 is 15 residues. In germline, CDR1 is SGHVS, CDR2 FNYEAQ. The DNA for the CDR3 is TGTGCCAGCAGCCCATACAGGTTGGAGGGCACTGAAGCTTTCTTT. It translates to CASSPYRLEGTEAFF.

A few counts support this clone. V and J are TRBV18 and TRBJ1-1; TRBD1 matches 7 bases. J lost 0 bases, V lost 1 base, and 2 bases had no gene match. Germline V CDR1 and CDR2: KGHSH, LQKENI. The CDR3 is 15 amino acids. The chain's CDR3 is CASSPLGQLNTEAFF. The CDR3 DNA sequence: TGTGCCAGCTCACCACTGGGACAGTTGAACACTGAAGCTTTCTTT.

V and J are TRBV27 and TRBJ2-3; 9 bases map to TRBD2. V lost 6 bases, J lost 5 bases, and 18 bases stayed unmatched. Germline V CDR1 and CDR2: MNHEY, SMNVEV (reference sequence). The CDR3 is 18 amino acids. The CDR3 nucleotides are TGTGCCAGCAGCCCAAGACCTGGAGGCGGGGGGGCCGGAGATACGCAGTATTTT. Amino acid sequence: CASSPRPGGGGAGDTQYF.

This rearrangement joins TRBV7-6 to TRBJ1-6, with 9 bases aligning to TRBD1. The germline gives CDR1 SGHVS, CDR2 FNYEAQ. The J segment lost 10 bases and the V segment lost 3 bases, leaving 7 bases of the junction unmatched. The CDR3 totals 15 residues. The CDR3 DNA sequence: TGTGCCAGCAGCTTCGGGGACAGGGCAGGATCACCCCTCCACTTT. Its protein product is CASSFGDRAGSPLHF.

The chain is built from TRBV6-5 and TRBJ1-2, with D possibly TRBD1 on 6 matching bases. V lost 7 bases and J lost 4, with 13 bases in between. The length of the CDR3 is 13 residues. CDR1 and CDR2 from the germline V gene are MNHEY and SVGAGI. CDR3 protein: CASTEGDTYGYTF. DNA for the CDR3: TGTGCCAGCACCGAAGGGGACACCTATGGCTACACCTTC.

The chain's CDR3 is CASGLGQVNQPQHF. CDR3 DNA: TGTGCTAGTGGTTTGGGACAGGTAAATCAGCCCCAGCATTTT. The chain employs TRBV12-5 and TRBJ1-5; D possibly corresponds to TRBD1 (6 bases). This CDR3 has 14 amino acids. Trimming cost V 1 base and J 4 bases, with 8 bases left between them. Germline lookup yields CDR1 LGHNT and CDR2 FRNRAP.

This chain connects TRBV5-1 to TRBJ2-5; TRBD2 matches at 13 bases. The CDR3 is 16 residues long. Per the germline V gene, CDR1 is SGHRS and CDR2 is YFSETQ. The V segment lost 4 bases and the J segment 1 base; nucleotides outside the gene matches: 4. For the CDR3, the DNA is TGCGCCAGCAGCGCCCGACTAGCGGGGGGCCAAGAGACCCAGTACTTC. Protein sequence: CASSARLAGGQETQYF. The variable domain in full, with the rest retrieved from reference TRBV5-1 and TRBJ2-5, is KAGVTQTPRYLIKTRGQQVTLSCSPISGHRSVSWYQQTPGQGLQFLFEYFSETQRNKGNFPGRFSGRQFSNSRSEMNVSTLELGDSALYLCASSARLAGGQETQYFGPGTRLLVL.

This clone was observed a handful of times. The rearrangement joins TRBV6-6 to TRBJ1-2, with TRBD1 as a possible D gene (6 bases). The V gene's germline CDR1 is MNHNY and CDR2 SVGAGI (reference sequence). The CDR3 extends over 14 amino acids. V shed 7 bases and J shed 0 bases, with 12 bases lying between them. CDR3 in amino acids: CASTRTVSNYGYTF. For the CDR3, the DNA is TGTGCCAGCACCAGGACAGTGTCTAACTATGGCTACACCTTC.

This sequence joins TRBV4-2 and TRBJ2-2; TRBD1 is a possible D gene (6 bases). The CDR3 runs 14 residues. Deletions cut 0 bases from V and 5 bases from J, with 7 bases between. Germline CDR1 is LGHNA and CDR2 is YNFKEQ. CDR3 sequence: CASSQDQGTGELFF. CDR3 coding DNA: TGTGCCAGCAGCCAAGATCAGGGGACCGGGGAGCTGTTTTTT.

This chain links TRBV10-3 with TRBJ2-4; 14 nucleotides match TRBD2. The CDR3 sequence is 15 residues long. Germline-derived CDR1 and CDR2 are ENHRY and SYGVKD. V lost 4 bases and J lost 6; bases outside the gene matches: 2. CDR3 in amino acids: CAISGGLAGGNIQYF. The CDR3 nucleotides are TGTGCCATCAGTGGAGGACTAGCGGGGGGAAACATTCAGTACTTC.

This clone was counted between two and nine times. The chain carries TRBV6-1 and TRBJ1-5; D is ambiguous. Trimming stripped 3 bases from V and 6 bases from J, with 9 bases between. Germline CDR1 MNHNS, CDR2 SASEGT. This CDR3 has 13 amino acids. The CDR3 reads CASSDGWRQPQHF. The DNA for the CDR3 is TGTGCCAGCAGTGACGGGTGGCGTCAGCCCCAGCATTTT.

This clone has only one observation. The chain has TRBV10-2 and TRBJ2-1, with 10 bases lining up with TRBD1. V was pared by 6 bases and J by 6 bases, with 5 bases of the junction left unmatched. The CDR3 length is 14 residues. Germline V gene lookup returns CDR1 WSHSY and CDR2 SAAADI. The CDR3 DNA reads as TGCGCCAGCAGGGGACAGGGGTCCCTCAATGAGCAGTTCTTC. This sequence encodes CASRGQGSLNEQFF.

V usage is TRBV28 and J usage is TRBJ2-5, with 7 nucleotides matching TRBD2. Trimming at V came to 8 bases and at J to 4 bases, leaving 4 bases not matched to a gene. The CDR3 is made up of 12 amino acids. The V gene's germline CDR1 is MDHEN and CDR2 SYDVKM. In DNA, the CDR3 is TGTGCCAGCGGGGGGGGTGGAGAGACCCAGTACTTC. It translates to CASGGGGETQYF.

The chain carries TRBV20-1 and TRBJ2-7; perhaps TRBD1 as D (7 bases). The CDR3 runs 11 residues. Trimming removed 5 bases at V and 6 bases at J, with 11 bases between. The germline V gene encodes CDR1 DFQATT and CDR2 SNEGSKA (reference sequence). CDR3 region: CSAPQGGEQYF. For the CDR3, the DNA is TGCAGTGCTCCTCAGGGGGGCGAGCAGTACTTC.

The chain recombines TRBV9 with TRBJ1-1; the D is unclear. Germline assignment: CDR1 SGDLS and CDR2 YYNGEE. This CDR3 spans 13 amino acids. V was pared by 3 bases and J by 5 bases, with 11 bases between. CDR3 residues: CASSAPPGTEAFF. DNA for the CDR3: TGTGCCAGCAGCGCCCCCCCGGGGACTGAAGCTTTCTTT.

This clone came up a few times. The chain joins TRBV5-6 to TRBJ2-2, with D possibly TRBD2 on 6 matching bases. The CDR3 contains 15 residues. Germline CDR1 is SGHDT and CDR2 is YYEEEE. The V and J ends lost 4 bases and 2 bases respectively, with 12 bases between them. CDR3 in amino acids: CASSRDWPNTGELFF. CDR3 DNA sequence: TGTGCCAGCAGCCGGGACTGGCCAAACACCGGGGAGCTGTTTTTT.

The chain employs TRBV4-1 and TRBJ2-1, with D hard to call. From germline, CDR1 is MGHRA and CDR2 YSYEKL. There are 15 residues in the CDR3. V was cut by 1 base and J by 7 bases, with 14 bases left in between. The CDR3 is CASSQVETTPNEQFF. The CDR3 nucleotides read TGCGCCAGCAGCCAAGTCGAGACGACTCCTAATGAGCAGTTCTTC.

The chain joins TRBV5-1 to TRBJ2-1; D perhaps matches TRBD2 (6 bases). The V gene lost 0 bases and the J gene lost 4 bases, with 11 bases spanning the gap. The germline CDR1 and CDR2 sequences are SGHRS and YFSETQ. The CDR3 sequence is 15 residues long. This chain's CDR3 is CASSLAEGAYNEQFF. The CDR3 coding sequence is TGCGCCAGCAGCTTGGCGGAGGGCGCTTACAATGAGCAGTTCTTC.

The rearrangement joins TRBV27 to TRBJ1-6; D is unresolved. The CDR3 totals 17 residues. Germline-derived CDR1 and CDR2 are MNHEY and SMNVEV (reference sequence). Between the trimmed V and J ends, which lost 3 bases and 7 bases, there was a span of 19 bases. The CDR3 coding sequence is TGTGCCAGCAGTTTGAATTGGCCGAACCGTCAGAATTCACCCCTCCACTTT. Amino acids: CASSLNWPNRQNSPLHF.

The V call is TRBV27, the J call TRBJ1-2; 9 bases agree with TRBD1. This CDR3 spans 16 amino acids. Germline-derived CDR1 and CDR2 are MNHEY and SMNVEV (reference sequence). V lost 6 bases, J lost 7 bases, and 15 bases stayed unmatched. The DNA for the CDR3 is TGTGCCAGCAGCTCCGGGACAGGGAGTTCCGGGCCTGGCTACACCTTC. It is translated as CASSSGTGSSGPGYTF.

The gene calls are TRBV2 and TRBJ2-2; TRBD2 might be the D (5 bases). The CDR3 extends over 15 amino acids. Germline CDR1 is SNHLY and CDR2 is FYNNEI. V was trimmed by 6 bases and J by 1 base, leaving 12 bases between them. CDR3 sequence: CASRLDLLNTGELFF. The DNA of the CDR3 is TGTGCCAGCAGACTAGACCTACTGAACACCGGGGAGCTGTTTTTT.

The V gene is TRBV7-9, the J gene TRBJ2-2; TRBD2 aligns across 11 bases. CDR1 SEHNR and CDR2 FQNEAQ come from the germline V gene (reference sequence). The V and J ends lost 8 bases and 7 bases, in that order; junction bases with no gene match: 21. The CDR3 covers 19 residues. The CDR3 reads CASSSPAGSGGVWNGELFF. The CDR3 bases are TGTGCCAGCTCCTCCCCCGCTGGTAGCGGGGGGGTTTGGAACGGGGAGCTGTTTTTT.

The chain combines TRBV5-1 with TRBJ2-3; 8 nucleotides align to TRBD2. After removal of 4 bases from V and 2 bases from J, the junction contained 6 bases not matched to a gene. The CDR3 runs 15 residues. Germline CDR1 SGHRS, CDR2 YFSETQ. This CDR3 is CASSPHGGDTDTQYF. The CDR3 region has the DNA TGCGCCAGCAGCCCGCACGGGGGGGACACAGATACGCAGTATTTT.